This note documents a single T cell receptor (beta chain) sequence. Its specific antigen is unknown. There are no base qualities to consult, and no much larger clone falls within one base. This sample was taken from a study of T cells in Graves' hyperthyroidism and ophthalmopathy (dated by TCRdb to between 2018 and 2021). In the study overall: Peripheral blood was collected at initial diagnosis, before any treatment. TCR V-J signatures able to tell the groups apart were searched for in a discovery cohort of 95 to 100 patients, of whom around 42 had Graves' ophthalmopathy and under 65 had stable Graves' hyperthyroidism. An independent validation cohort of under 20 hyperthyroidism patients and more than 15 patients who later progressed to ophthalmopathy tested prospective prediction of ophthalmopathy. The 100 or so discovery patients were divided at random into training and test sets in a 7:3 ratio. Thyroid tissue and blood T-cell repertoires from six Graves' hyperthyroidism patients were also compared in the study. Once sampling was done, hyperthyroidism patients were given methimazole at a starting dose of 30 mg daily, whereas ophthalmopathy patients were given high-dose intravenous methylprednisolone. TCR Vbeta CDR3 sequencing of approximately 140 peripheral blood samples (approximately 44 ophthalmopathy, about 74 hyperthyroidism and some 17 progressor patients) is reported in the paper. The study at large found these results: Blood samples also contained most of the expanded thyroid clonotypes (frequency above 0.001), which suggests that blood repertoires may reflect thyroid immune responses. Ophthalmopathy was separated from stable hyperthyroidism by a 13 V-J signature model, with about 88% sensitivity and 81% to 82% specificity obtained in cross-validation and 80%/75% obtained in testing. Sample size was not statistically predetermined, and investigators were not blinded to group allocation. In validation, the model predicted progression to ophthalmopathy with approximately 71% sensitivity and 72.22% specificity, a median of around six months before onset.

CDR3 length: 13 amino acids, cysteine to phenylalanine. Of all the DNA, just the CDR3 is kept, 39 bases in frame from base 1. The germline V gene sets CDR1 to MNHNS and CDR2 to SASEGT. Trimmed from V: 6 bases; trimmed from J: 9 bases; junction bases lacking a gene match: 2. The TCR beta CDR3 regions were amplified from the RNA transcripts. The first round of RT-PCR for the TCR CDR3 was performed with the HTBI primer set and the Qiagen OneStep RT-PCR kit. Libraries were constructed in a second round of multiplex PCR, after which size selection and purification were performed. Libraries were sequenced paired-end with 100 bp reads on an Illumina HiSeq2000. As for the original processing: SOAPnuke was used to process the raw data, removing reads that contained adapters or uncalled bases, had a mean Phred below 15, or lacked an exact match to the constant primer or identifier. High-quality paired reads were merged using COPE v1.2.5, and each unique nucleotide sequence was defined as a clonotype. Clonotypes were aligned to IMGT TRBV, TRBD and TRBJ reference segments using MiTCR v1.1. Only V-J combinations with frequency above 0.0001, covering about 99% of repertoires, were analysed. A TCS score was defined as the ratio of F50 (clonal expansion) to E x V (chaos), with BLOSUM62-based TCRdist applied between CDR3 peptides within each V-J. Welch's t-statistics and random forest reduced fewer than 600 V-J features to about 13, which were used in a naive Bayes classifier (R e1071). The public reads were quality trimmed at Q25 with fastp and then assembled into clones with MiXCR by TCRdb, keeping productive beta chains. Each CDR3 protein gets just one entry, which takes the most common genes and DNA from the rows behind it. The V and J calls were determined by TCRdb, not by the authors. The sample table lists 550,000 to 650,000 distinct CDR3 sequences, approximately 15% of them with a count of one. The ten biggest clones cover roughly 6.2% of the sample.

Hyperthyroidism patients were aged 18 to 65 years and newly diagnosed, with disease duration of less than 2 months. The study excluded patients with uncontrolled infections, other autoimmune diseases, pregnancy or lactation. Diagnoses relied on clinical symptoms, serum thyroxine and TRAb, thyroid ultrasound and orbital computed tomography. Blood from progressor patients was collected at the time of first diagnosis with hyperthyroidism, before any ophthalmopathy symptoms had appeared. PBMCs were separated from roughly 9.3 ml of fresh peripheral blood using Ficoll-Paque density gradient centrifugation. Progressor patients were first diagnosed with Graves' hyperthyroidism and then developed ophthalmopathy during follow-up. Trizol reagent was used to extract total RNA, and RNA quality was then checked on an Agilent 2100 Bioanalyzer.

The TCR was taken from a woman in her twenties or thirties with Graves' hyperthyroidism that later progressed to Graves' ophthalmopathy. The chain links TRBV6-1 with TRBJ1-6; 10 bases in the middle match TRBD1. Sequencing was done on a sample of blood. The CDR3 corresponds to CASRGTGASPLHF. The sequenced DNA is TGTGCCAGCAGAGGGACAGGGGCTTCACCCCTCCACTTT.